Listed below are T cell receptor beta chains from one sample, sequenced in a study of T cells in Graves' hyperthyroidism and ophthalmopathy. TCRdb reprocessed the multiplex PCR reads with MiXCR, giving one entry per CDR3 protein. The table shows around 690,000 distinct CDR3 sequences, with approximately 15% occurring only once. The sequencing input was blood. These receptors were collected from a middle-aged man with Graves' hyperthyroidism. The CDR3 runs from the conserved cysteine through the conserved F or W. The D gene is left open where the match is weak. Size values are once, few and many counts, or a class for expanded clones, and some rows have none.

d_gene,len,j_gene,abundance,v_gene,CDR3aa,CDR3nt
TRBD1,15,TRBJ2-1,many,TRBV9,CASSVVGTGGYEQFF,TGTGCCAGCAGCGTAGTTGGGACAGGGGGCTATGAGCAGTTCTTC
NA,14,TRBJ2-7,many,TRBV11-2,CASSLDRSSYEQYF,TGTGCCAGCAGCTTAGACAGGAGCTCCTACGAGCAGTACTTC
NA,13,TRBJ1-1,many,TRBV11-3,CASSYLPGTEAFF,TGTGCCAGCAGCTACCTCCCCGGCACTGAAGCTTTCTTT
NA,11,TRBJ2-7,many,TRBV12-3/TRBV12-4,CASSPEDEQYF,TGTGCCAGCAGTCCGGAGGACGAGCAGTACTTC
NA,13,TRBJ2-2,few,TRBV20-1,CSASGSNTGELFF,TGCAGTGCTAGCGGGTCGAACACCGGGGAGCTGTTTTTT
NA,13,TRBJ2-7,many,TRBV28,CASSLPSSYEQYF,TGTGCCAGCAGTTTGCCATCTAGCTACGAGCAGTACTTC
TRBD1,17,TRBJ2-1,many,TRBV6-5,CASSYLMGQGKYNEQFF,TGTGCCAGCAGTTACTTAATGGGACAGGGGAAATACAATGAGCAGTTCTTC
NA,15,TRBJ1-1,NA,TRBV6-5,CASSYSSGWDTEAFF,TGTGCCAGCAGTTACTCGTCGGGGTGGGACACTGAAGCTTTCTTT
NA,13,TRBJ2-5,many,TRBV20-1,CSASGAFQETQYF,TGCAGTGCTAGTGGCGCGTTCCAAGAGACCCAGTACTTC
NA,11,TRBJ1-1,many,TRBV6-1,CASSGTAEAFF,TGTGCCAGCAGTGGGACAGCTGAAGCTTTCTTT
TRBD2,18,TRBJ2-7,many,TRBV10-2,CASSPGTSGRPSSYEQYF,TGCGCCAGCAGCCCCGGGACTAGCGGGAGGCCGAGCTCCTACGAGCAGTACTTC
NA,15,TRBJ2-7,many,TRBV4-3,CASSQVYQSTYEQYF,TGCGCCAGCAGCCAAGTCTACCAAAGTACCTACGAGCAGTACTTC
TRBD2,15,TRBJ2-7,many,TRBV12-3/TRBV12-4,CASTSSGTLSYEQYF,TGTGCCAGCACCTCCAGCGGGACCCTCTCCTACGAGCAGTACTTC
NA,15,TRBJ1-1,many,TRBV7-2,CASSLHRQLNTEAFF,TGTGCCAGCAGCCTCCACAGACAGCTTAACACTGAAGCTTTCTTT
NA,12,TRBJ2-2,many,TRBV6-6,CASSYDTGELFF,TGTGCCAGCAGTTACGACACCGGGGAGCTGTTTTTT
NA,13,TRBJ1-6,many,TRBV5-1,CASSLGPDSPLHF,TGCGCCAGCAGCTTGGGACCCGATTCACCCCTCCACTTT
NA,15,TRBJ2-1,NA,TRBV7-2,CASSLASGPYNEQFF,TGTGCCAGCAGCTTAGCAAGCGGGCCCTACAATGAGCAGTTCTTC
TRBD1,13,TRBJ2-3,many,TRBV6-1,CASTRQGTDTQYF,TGTGCCAGCACCCGACAGGGGACAGATACGCAGTATTTT
NA,14,TRBJ2-7,many,TRBV2,CASKSRISSYEQYF,TGTGCCAGCAAAAGCCGGATAAGCTCCTACGAGCAGTACTTC
NA,15,TRBJ2-2,many,TRBV10-3,CAISPTSRNTGELFF,TGTGCCATCAGCCCGACTAGTCGGAACACCGGGGAGCTGTTTTTT
NA,13,TRBJ2-5,few,TRBV5-1,CASSSDGHGTQYF,TGCGCCAGCAGCTCGGACGGGCACGGAACCCAGTACTTC
NA,13,TRBJ2-4,NA,TRBV27,CASSLRLEGIQYF,TGTGCCAGCAGTTTAAGACTAGAGGGCATTCAGTACTTC